Listed below are T cell receptor beta chains from one sample, sequenced in a study of T cells in Graves' hyperthyroidism and ophthalmopathy. TCRdb re-called the multiplex PCR reads with MiXCR, one entry per CDR3 protein. The data show under 400,000 distinct CDR3 sequences, 15% to 20% seen once. The sequenced sample consisted of blood. These receptors were taken from a woman aged 45-59 years with Graves' hyperthyroidism. Both conserved end residues are part of each CDR3. Fields, in order: V gene, D gene, clone size, J gene, CDR3 DNA, CDR3 protein. The D gene is left open where the match is weak. Expanded clones are given a class, and other clones once, few, many or no size at all.

>TRBV18|TRBD1|few|TRBJ1-4
TGTGCCAGCCGGACCCGACAGGGAAATAATGAAAAACTGTTTTTT
CASRTRQGNNEKLFF
>TRBV28|TRBD2|many|TRBJ2-1
TGTGCCAGCAGAGATAGCGGGAGCTCCTACAATGAGCAGTTCTTC
CASRDSGSSYNEQFF
>TRBV5-1|-|many|TRBJ2-1
TGCGCCAGCAGCGCCCCGACAGGAGGAAATGAGCAGTTCTTC
CASSAPTGGNEQFF
>TRBV7-3|-|-|TRBJ2-6
TGTGCCAGCAGCGAGAGGGGTGGGGGGGCCAACGTCCTGACTTTC
CASSERGGGANVLTF
>TRBV30|-|many|TRBJ1-2
TGTGCCTGGAGTGTACTCAATTTCCCAGGACGCTACACCTTC
CAWSVLNFPGRYTF
>TRBV4-2|-|-|TRBJ1-5
TGTGCCAGCAGCCCCGACCTGGGGGTGGCCCAGCATTTT
CASSPDLGVAQHF
>TRBV28|-|-|TRBJ1-5
TGTGCCACTTCGGAACCCCAGCATTTT
CATSEPQHF
>TRBV6-1|-|-|TRBJ1-4
TGTGCCAGCAGTGAAGAGGGACTTAATGAAAAACTGTTTTTT
CASSEEGLNEKLFF
>TRBV3-1|TRBD1|-|TRBJ1-2
TGTGCCAGCAGCCGTAAGGCAGGGGGCTATGGCTACACCTTC
CASSRKAGGYGYTF
>TRBV20-1|TRBD1|many|TRBJ2-5
TGCAGTGCTAGGTCCGGGACAGGACAAGAGACCCAGTACTTC
CSARSGTGQETQYF
>TRBV19|TRBD1|-|TRBJ1-6
TGTGCCAGTACCCCGACAGGGGACAGCGGTTCACCCCTCCACTTT
CASTPTGDSGSPLHF
>TRBV5-6|-|-|TRBJ2-3
TGTGCCAGCGGCTTCGAGGTGGCAGATACGCAGTATTTT
CASGFEVADTQYF
>TRBV6-1|TRBD1|-|TRBJ1-2
TGTGCCAGCACCTTCGCGACAGGGATCGGCTACACCTTC
CASTFATGIGYTF
>TRBV3-1|TRBD2|many|TRBJ2-7
TGTGCCAGCAGCAGAACGGGACTAGCGGGAGGGTCCTACGAGCAGTACTTC
CASSRTGLAGGSYEQYF
>TRBV13|-|-|TRBJ2-5
TGTGCCAGCAGCTTCGGGGTCCAGGGGACCCAGTACTTC
CASSFGVQGTQYF
>TRBV13|TRBD1|-|TRBJ2-6
TGTGCCAGCGGAGAGACGGGACAGTCGTTCTCTGGGGCCAACGTCCTGACTTTC
CASGETGQSFSGANVLTF
>TRBV20-1|-|few|TRBJ2-2
TGCAGTGCTAAGCAGTTTAACACCGGGGAGCTGTTTTTT
CSAKQFNTGELFF
>TRBV28|-|few|TRBJ1-2
TGTGCCAGCAGTTCTCACCAGGGGAACTATGGCTACACCTTC
CASSSHQGNYGYTF
>TRBV19|-|-|TRBJ1-3
TGTGCCAGTAGTATAGATGGGACAACGGGGGACACCATATATTTT
CASSIDGTTGDTIYF
>TRBV6-1|-|many|TRBJ2-5
TGTGCCAGCAGCCCAAGGGAGACCCAGTACTTC
CASSPRETQYF
>TRBV5-6|-|many|TRBJ2-1
TGTGCCAGCAGCCCCCCCGTTGGGGCTGAGCAGTTCTTC
CASSPPVGAEQFF
>TRBV6-1|-|many|TRBJ2-3
TGTGCCAGCCAAAAGGGGACATATACGCAGTATTTT
CASQKGTYTQYF
>TRBV24-1|-|few|TRBJ2-5
TGTGCCACCAGTGATTTAAGGGGGGCAGGGGAGACCCAGTACTTC
CATSDLRGAGETQYF
>TRBV4-1|-|-|TRBJ1-5
TGCGCCAGCAGCCAAGACTACACTAGCAATCAGCCCCAGCATTTT
CASSQDYTSNQPQHF
>TRBV6-1|TRBD2|few|TRBJ2-1
TGTGCCAGCACGGAGCGGGAGACCCATGAGCAGTTCTTC
CASTERETHEQFF
>TRBV12-3/TRBV12-4|-|-|TRBJ1-1
TGTGCCAGCAGTTTATGGATTAACACTGAAGCTTTCTTT
CASSLWINTEAFF
>TRBV30|TRBD1|many|TRBJ1-5
TGTGCCTGGAGTCCCGGGACAGCTAGCAATCAGCCCCAGCATTTT
CAWSPGTASNQPQHF
>TRBV5-1|TRBD2|few|TRBJ2-1
TGCGCCAGCAGCCCGTTAGCGGGAGGGCCTATTAGCTCCTACAATGAGCAGTTCTTC
CASSPLAGGPISSYNEQFF
>TRBV4-1|-|-|TRBJ2-1
TGCGCCAGCAGCCTCCTCATTCAGGGGGGCACCTACAATGAGCAGTTCTTC
CASSLLIQGGTYNEQFF
>TRBV6-1|-|few|TRBJ1-5
TGTGCCAGCAGTGACGGGACGAGGGTCCGCAATCAGCCCCAGCATTTT
CASSDGTRVRNQPQHF
>TRBV2|TRBD2|few|TRBJ2-1
TGTGCCAGCAGTCCTTATACAGCGGGGTGGGGCAATGAGCAGTTCTTC
CASSPYTAGWGNEQFF
>TRBV14|-|few|TRBJ1-1
TGTGCCAGCAGCCAACGGGGGGCAAGCACTGAAGCTTTCTTT
CASSQRGASTEAFF
>TRBV6-1|TRBD2|-|TRBJ2-3
TGTGCCAGCAGCTACACTAGCGTGGGTGAAGATACGCAGTATTTT
CASSYTSVGEDTQYF
>TRBV9|TRBD2|-|TRBJ2-3
TGTGCCAGCAGCGCTATGGTAGCGGGGGGCGCAGATACGCAGTATTTT
CASSAMVAGGADTQYF
>TRBV3-1|-|-|TRBJ1-1
TGTGCCAGCAGCCACAGACGGGGTGAAGCTTTCTTT
CASSHRRGEAFF
>TRBV6-2/TRBV6-3|-|-|TRBJ2-2
TGTGCCAGCACCGTAAACCCGATCACCGGGGAGCTGTTTTTT
CASTVNPITGELFF
>TRBV19|-|few|TRBJ1-1
TGTGCCAGTAGTACCGACATCGGGTGGACTGAAGCTTTCTTT
CASSTDIGWTEAFF
>TRBV4-2|TRBD1|few|TRBJ1-5
TGTGCCAGCAGCCAAGATCTGGGACAGGCTGGACAGCCCCAGCATTTT
CASSQDLGQAGQPQHF
>TRBV9|TRBD2|many|TRBJ2-1
TGTGCCAGCAGCGTATTAGGGCGGGAGAACAATGAGCAGTTCTTC
CASSVLGRENNEQFF
>TRBV3-1|-|few|TRBJ1-1
TGTGCCAGCAGCCAAGGGCCCGGCACTGAAGCTTTCTTT
CASSQGPGTEAFF
>TRBV7-3|-|many|TRBJ1-4
TGTGCCAGCAGCGTGCTAGTCGACCCAGATGCAACTAATGAAAAACTGTTTTTT
CASSVLVDPDATNEKLFF
>TRBV29-1|-|many|TRBJ2-5
TGCAGCGTCGACCAACAGGATCAAGAGACCCAGTACTTC
CSVDQQDQETQYF
>TRBV7-8|TRBD1|-|TRBJ1-3
TGTGCCAGCAGCCTCAGACAGGGGGAAGCTGGAAACACCATATATTTT
CASSLRQGEAGNTIYF
>TRBV20-1|TRBD1|-|TRBJ2-3
TGCAGTGCTAGAGATGGACAGGCCTTCACAGATACGCAGTATTTT
CSARDGQAFTDTQYF
>TRBV6-1|-|few|TRBJ1-2
TGTGCCAGCACTTCTCAAGGGGGGTACGCTCCCCCCAATGGCTACACCTTC
CASTSQGGYAPPNGYTF
>TRBV29-1|-|-|TRBJ1-5
TGCAGCGTTGAGGTCTTACGGGGTCAGCCCCAGCATTTT
CSVEVLRGQPQHF
>TRBV27|-|many|TRBJ2-7
TGTGCCAGCAGTTGGGGGGACGGTACCTACGAGCAGTACTTC
CASSWGDGTYEQYF
>TRBV12-3/TRBV12-4|-|many|TRBJ2-3
TGTGCCAGCAGTTCTTGGGTTTCGAGCACAGATACGCAGTATTTT
CASSSWVSSTDTQYF
>TRBV20-1|-|-|TRBJ2-1
TGCAGTGCTATTCCGGGTGGTTACAATGAGCAGTTCTTC
CSAIPGGYNEQFF
>TRBV3-1|-|few|TRBJ1-2
TGTGCCAGCAGCCAAGACAGGGAAGGCGACTATGGCTACACCTTC
CASSQDREGDYGYTF
>TRBV6-1|TRBD2|many|TRBJ2-1
TGTGCCAGCAGTGCAAGCGGGGGCACCAATGAGCAGTTCTTC
CASSASGGTNEQFF
>TRBV3-1|-|many|TRBJ2-7
TGTGCCAGCAGCCAAGATCTCGACTCCGAGCAGTACTTC
CASSQDLDSEQYF
>TRBV3-1|-|-|TRBJ1-3
TGTGCCAGCAGCCTATGGATGGGTTCCTCTGGAAACACCATATATTTT
CASSLWMGSSGNTIYF